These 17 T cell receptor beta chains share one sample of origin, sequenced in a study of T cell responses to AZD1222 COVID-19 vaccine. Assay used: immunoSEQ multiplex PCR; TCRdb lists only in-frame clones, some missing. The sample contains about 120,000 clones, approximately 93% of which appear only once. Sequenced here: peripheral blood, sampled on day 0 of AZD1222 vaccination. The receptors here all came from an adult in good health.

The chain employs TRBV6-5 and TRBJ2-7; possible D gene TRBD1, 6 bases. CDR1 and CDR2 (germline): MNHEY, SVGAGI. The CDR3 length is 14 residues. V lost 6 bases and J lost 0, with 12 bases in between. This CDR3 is CASSFGQSSYEQYF. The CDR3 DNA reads TGTGCCAGCAGCTTCGGACAGAGCTCCTACGAGCAGTACTTC.

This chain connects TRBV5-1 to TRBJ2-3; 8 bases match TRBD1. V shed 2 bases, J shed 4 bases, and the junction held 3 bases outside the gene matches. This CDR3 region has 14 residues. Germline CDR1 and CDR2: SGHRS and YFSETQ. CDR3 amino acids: CASSLDRGPDTQYF. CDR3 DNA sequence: TGCGCCAGCAGCTTAGACAGGGGACCAGATACGCAGTATTTT.

The CDR3 nucleotides are TGTGCCACCAGTGATTGGACAGGGCAAATCGAGACCCAGTACTTC. This encodes CATSDWTGQIETQYF. V usage is TRBV24-1 and J usage is TRBJ2-5, with TRBD1 matching over 8 bases. Germline V gives CDR1 KGHDR, CDR2 SFDVKD. The CDR3 totals 15 residues. Trimming removed 2 bases from V and 5 bases from J; junction bases left unmatched: 6.

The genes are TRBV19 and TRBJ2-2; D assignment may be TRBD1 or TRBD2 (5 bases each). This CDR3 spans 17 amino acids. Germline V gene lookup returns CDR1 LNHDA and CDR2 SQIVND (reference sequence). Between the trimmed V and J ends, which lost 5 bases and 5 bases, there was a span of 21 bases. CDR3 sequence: CASSPTTGARRTGELFF. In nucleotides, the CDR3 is TGTGCCAGTAGTCCAACAACCGGGGCCCGGAGGACCGGGGAGCTGTTTTTT. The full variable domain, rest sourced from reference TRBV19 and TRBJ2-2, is DGGITQSPKYLFRKEGQNVTLSCEQNLNHDAMYWYRQDPGQGLRLIYYSQIVNDFQKGDIAEGYSVSREKKESFPLTVTSAQKNPTAFYLCASSPTTGARRTGELFFGEGSRLTVL.

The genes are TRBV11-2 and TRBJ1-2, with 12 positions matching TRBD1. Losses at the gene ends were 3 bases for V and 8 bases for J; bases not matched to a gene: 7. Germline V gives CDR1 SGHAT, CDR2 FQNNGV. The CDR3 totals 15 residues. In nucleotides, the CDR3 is TGTGCCAGCAGCTTCGAGGGACAGGGGGCTATGGGCTACACCTTC. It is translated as CASSFEGQGAMGYTF.

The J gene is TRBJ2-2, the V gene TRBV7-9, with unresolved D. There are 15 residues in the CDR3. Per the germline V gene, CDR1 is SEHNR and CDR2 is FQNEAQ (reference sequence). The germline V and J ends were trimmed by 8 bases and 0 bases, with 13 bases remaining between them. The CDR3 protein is CASGLYSSNTGELFF. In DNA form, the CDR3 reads TGTGCCAGCGGGCTCTATTCATCGAACACCGGGGAGCTGTTTTTT.

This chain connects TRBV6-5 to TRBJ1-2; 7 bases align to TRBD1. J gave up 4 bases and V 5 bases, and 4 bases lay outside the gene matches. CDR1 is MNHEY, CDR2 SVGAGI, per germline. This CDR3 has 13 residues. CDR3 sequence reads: CASSRQGVYGYTF. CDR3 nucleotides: TGTGCCAGCAGTAGACAGGGTGTCTATGGCTACACCTTC.

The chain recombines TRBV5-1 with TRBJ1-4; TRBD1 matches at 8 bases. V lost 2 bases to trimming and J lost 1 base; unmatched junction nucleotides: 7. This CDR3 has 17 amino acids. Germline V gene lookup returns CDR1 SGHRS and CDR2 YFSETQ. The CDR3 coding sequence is TGCGCCAGCAGCTTCCGAGGACAGGGAGAAACTAATGAAAAACTGTTTTTT. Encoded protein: CASSFRGQGETNEKLFF.

The CDR3 here is CASSLTGQVDNSPLHF. The CDR3 DNA reads as TGTGCCAGCAGCTTAACTGGACAGGTGGATAATTCACCCCTCCACTTT. The chain couples TRBV7-3 to TRBJ1-6; 7 positions match TRBD1. Per the germline V gene, CDR1 is SGHTA and CDR2 is FQGTGA. Unmatched junction bases numbered 4, after V lost 0 bases and J lost 5 bases. The length of the CDR3 is 16 residues.

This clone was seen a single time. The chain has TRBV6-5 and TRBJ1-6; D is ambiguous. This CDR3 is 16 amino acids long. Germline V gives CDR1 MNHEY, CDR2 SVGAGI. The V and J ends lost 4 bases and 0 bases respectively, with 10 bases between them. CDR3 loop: CASSSRLSSYNSPLHF. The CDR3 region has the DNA TGTGCCAGCAGTTCCCGGCTGAGCTCCTATAATTCACCCCTCCACTTT.

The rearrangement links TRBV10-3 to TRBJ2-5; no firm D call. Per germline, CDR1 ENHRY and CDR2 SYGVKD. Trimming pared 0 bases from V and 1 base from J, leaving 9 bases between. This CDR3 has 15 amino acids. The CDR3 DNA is TGTGCCATCAGTGAGTCAGGCAGCGCCCAAGAGACCCAGTACTTC. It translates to CAISESGSAQETQYF.

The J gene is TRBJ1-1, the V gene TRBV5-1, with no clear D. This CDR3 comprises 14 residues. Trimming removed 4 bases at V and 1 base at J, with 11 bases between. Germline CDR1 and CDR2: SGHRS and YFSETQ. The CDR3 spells CASSPGIGNTEAFF. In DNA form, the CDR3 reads TGCGCCAGCAGCCCAGGAATAGGGAACACTGAAGCTTTCTTT.

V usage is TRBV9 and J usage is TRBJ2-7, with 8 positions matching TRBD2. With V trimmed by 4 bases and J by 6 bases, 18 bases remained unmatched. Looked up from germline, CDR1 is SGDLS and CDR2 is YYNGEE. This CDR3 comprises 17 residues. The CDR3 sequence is CASSPGPGGAYSVEQYF. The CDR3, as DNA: TGTGCCAGCAGCCCGGGTCCGGGGGGGGCCTATTCCGTCGAGCAGTACTTC. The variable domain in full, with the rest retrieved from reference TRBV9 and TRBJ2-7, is DSGVTQTPKHLITATGQRVTLRCSPRSGDLSVYWYQQSLDQGLQFLIQYYNGEERAKGNILERFSAQQFPDLHSELNLSSLELGDSALYFCASSPGPGGAYSVEQYFGPGTRLTVT.

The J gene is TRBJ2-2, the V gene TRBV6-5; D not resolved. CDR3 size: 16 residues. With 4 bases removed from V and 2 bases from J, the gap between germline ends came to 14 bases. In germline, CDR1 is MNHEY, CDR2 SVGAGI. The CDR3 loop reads CASSLGSTKNTGELFF. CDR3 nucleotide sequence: TGTGCCAGCAGTTTGGGGTCCACGAAAAACACCGGGGAGCTGTTTTTT.

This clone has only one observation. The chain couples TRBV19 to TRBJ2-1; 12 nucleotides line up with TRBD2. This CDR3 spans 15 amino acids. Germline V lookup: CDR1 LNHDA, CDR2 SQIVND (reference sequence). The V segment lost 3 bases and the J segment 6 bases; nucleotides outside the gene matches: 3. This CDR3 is CASSITSGGSNEQFF. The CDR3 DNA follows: TGTGCCAGTAGTATCACTAGCGGGGGGTCCAATGAGCAGTTCTTC.

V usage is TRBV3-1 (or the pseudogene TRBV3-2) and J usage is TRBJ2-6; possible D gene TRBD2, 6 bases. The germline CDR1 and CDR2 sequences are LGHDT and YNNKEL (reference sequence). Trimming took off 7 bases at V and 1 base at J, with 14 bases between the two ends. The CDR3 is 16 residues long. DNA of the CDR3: TGTGCCAGCACCGCCGGGGGTCCTTCTGGGGCCAACGTCCTGACTTTC. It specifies CASTAGGPSGANVLTF.

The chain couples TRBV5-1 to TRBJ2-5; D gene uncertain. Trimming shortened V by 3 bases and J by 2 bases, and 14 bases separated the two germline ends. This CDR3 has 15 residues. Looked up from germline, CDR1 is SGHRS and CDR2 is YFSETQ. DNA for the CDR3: TGCGCCAGCAGCTGGACCGGACGGCAACAAGAGACCCAGTACTTC. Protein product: CASSWTGRQQETQYF.